This T cell receptor beta chain was identified during a study of T cell responses to AZD1222 COVID-19 vaccine. The study's findings and limits: Repertoire samples came only from after the peak T cell response.

Trimming removed 6 bases from V and 7 bases from J, with 15 bases in between. Germline V lookup: CDR1 SGHTA, CDR2 FQGNSA. The CDR3 length is 13 residues. Using immunoSEQ multiplex PCR, the repertoire was profiled, and TCRdb retains in-frame clones only, with some absent. The sample records some 24,000 clones, about 86% being singletons. This clone was picked up one time. Its specificity is unknown. The sequences come from peripheral blood, collected 28 days after the second AZD1222 dose. The rearrangement uses TRBV7-2 and TRBJ1-2; the D gene is possibly TRBD1 (6 bases). The sequence was obtained from an adult who received the AZD1222 COVID-19 vaccine. The CDR3 DNA sequence: TGTGCCAGCAGTTTGGACAGATTTCGTGGCTACACCTTC. This sequence encodes CASSLDRFRGYTF. Full variable domain (outside the CDR3, taken from reference TRBV7-2 and TRBJ1-2): GAGVSQSPSNKVTEKGKDVELRCDPISGHTALYWYRQSLGQGLEFLIYFQGNSAPDKSGLPSDRFSAERTGGSVSTLTIQRTQQEDSAVYLCASSLDRFRGYTFGSGTRLTVV.